This TCR beta chain was obtained from a study of cytomegalovirus exposure and HLA in healthy donors. The germline V gene encodes CDR1 SEHNR and CDR2 FQNEAQ (reference sequence). V lost 5 bases, J lost 4 bases, and 9 bases stayed unmatched. The CDR3 consists of 15 residues. Overall study results and limits: Beyond CMV serostatus, there was no information to go on about immune exposure.

Of note for this clone: Its antigen is still unknown.

The PCR had 60 Vbeta and 13 Jbeta primers. The repertoire was sequenced with immunoSEQ multiplex PCR; TCRdb's copy has only in-frame clones and lacks some. The sample features roughly 120,000 clones, with under 7% in its top ten. This TCR was recovered from a man aged 40-55 years in good health and CMV-seropositive. The chain joins TRBV7-9 to TRBJ1-2, with 8 bases fitting TRBD1. Sequencing was carried out using PBMCs. CDR3 sequence reads: CASSPPQGAVYGYTF. In DNA form, the CDR3 reads TGTGCCAGCAGCCCTCCTCAGGGGGCAGTCTATGGCTACACCTTC.